The T cell receptor beta chain described here comes from a study of blood T cell repertoires in COVID-19. As for the study in general: T cells, B-cell-depleted T cells, or PBMCs provided the cDNA or gDNA that served as material.

Clones were sequenced by immunoSEQ multiplex PCR, and TCRdb holds only the in-frame ones, with some missing. The table records around 200,000 clones, roughly 90% of them present only once. The CDR3 loop spans 13 amino acids. Germline CDR1 and CDR2: SEHNR and FQNEAQ (reference sequence). Trimming shortened V by 9 bases and J by 1 base, and 12 bases separated the two germline ends. The sample consisted of peripheral blood. The chain carries TRBV7-9 and TRBJ1-1, with D perhaps matching TRBD1 (6 bases). The TCR comes from a man aged 35-49 years with acute or convalescent COVID-19. CDR3 sequence (DNA): TGTGCCAGTAAGTTACAGGGGAACACTGAAGCTTTCTTT. Protein sequence: CASKLQGNTEAFF.